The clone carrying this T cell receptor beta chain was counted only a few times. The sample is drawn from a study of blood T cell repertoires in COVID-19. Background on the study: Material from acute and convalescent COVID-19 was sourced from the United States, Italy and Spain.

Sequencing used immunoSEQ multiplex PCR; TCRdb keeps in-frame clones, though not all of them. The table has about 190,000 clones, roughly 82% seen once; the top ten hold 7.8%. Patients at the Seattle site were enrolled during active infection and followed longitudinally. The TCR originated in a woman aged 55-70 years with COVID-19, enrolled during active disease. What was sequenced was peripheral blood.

CDR3 in amino acids: CASSMLSTEAFF. The CDR3 DNA reads as TGTGCCAGTAGTATGTTGAGCACTGAAGCTTTCTTT. The V call is TRBV19, the J call TRBJ1-1, with D unclear. The germline V gene has CDR1 LNHDA and CDR2 SQIVND (reference sequence). V gave up 3 bases and J gave up 4 bases, with 6 bases separating them. CDR3 length: 12 amino acids.